Following are 27 T cell receptor beta chains from one sample sequenced in a study of blood T cell dynamics during melanoma immunotherapy. Libraries were prepared by immunoSEQ multiplex PCR; TCRdb keeps only in-frame clonotypes and omits some of them. The sample holds more than 6,500 clones; about 83% are singletons and the top ten take around 5.3%. Time point specified: week 3, after first cycle of checkpoint inhibitor. Sequences were derived from blood, sampled from a patient treated with checkpoint blockade. Every receptor here comes from a human donor with melanoma.

The gene calls are TRBV2 and TRBJ2-1, with 12 bases fitting TRBD2. Germline trimming cut 8 bases from V and 9 bases from J; bases unmatched to any gene: 8. CDR1 and CDR2 (germline): SNHLY, FYNNEI. This CDR3 region has 14 residues. The CDR3 region has the DNA TGTGCCAGCCTCCTAGCGGGGGGGCCTGGTGAGCAGTTCTTC. Its protein product is CASLLAGGPGEQFF.

This chain uses TRBV10-3 with TRBJ1-5, with D possibly TRBD1 on 6 matching bases. Trimming removed 6 bases at V and 7 bases at J, with 16 bases between. This CDR3 spans 14 amino acids. Germline CDR1 reads ENHRY; CDR2 reads SYGVKD. DNA for the CDR3: TGTGCCATCAGCGCGGCAGGGGTAGGACAGCCCCAGCATTTT. This codes for CAISAAGVGQPQHF.

There are a few counts of this clone. CDR3 sequence (DNA): TGTGCCAGCAGGCGGACAGGGGCCCACGAGCAGTACTTC. Protein sequence: CASRRTGAHEQYF. J is TRBJ2-7 and V is TRBV27; 9 nucleotides align to TRBD1. Germline V gene data show CDR1 as MNHEY and CDR2 as SMNVEV (reference sequence). The CDR3 totals 13 residues. Trimming took 6 bases from V and 5 from J; bases not matched to a gene: 5.

The chain employs TRBV5-1 and TRBJ1-1; no reliable D call. This CDR3 has 14 amino acids. Looked up from germline, CDR1 is SGHRS and CDR2 is YFSETQ. The V end was cut by 0 bases, the J end by 2 bases, with 8 bases between. The chain's CDR3 is CASSLDVRNTEAFF. The CDR3, as DNA: TGCGCCAGCAGCTTGGATGTCAGAAACACTGAAGCTTTCTTT.

V and J are TRBV25-1 and TRBJ1-1; D is ambiguous. The germline V gene has CDR1 MGHDK and CDR2 SYGVNS. V gave up 2 bases and J gave up 4 bases, with 14 bases separating them. The CDR3 contains 15 residues. CDR3 nucleotides: TGTGCCAGCAGTGAAGAGTCCGCGGGCTCCACTGAAGCTTTCTTT. As protein: CASSEESAGSTEAFF.

V and J are TRBV2 and TRBJ1-2; 11 bases map to TRBD1. The CDR3 spans 16 residues. The V gene's germline CDR1 is SNHLY and CDR2 FYNNEI. With V trimmed by 6 bases and J by 3 bases, 9 bases remained unmatched. The CDR3 DNA sequence: TGTGCCAGCAGGACGGGACAGGGGGGTCGAGACTATGGCTACACCTTC. It is translated as CASRTGQGGRDYGYTF.

J is TRBJ1-3 and V is TRBV5-1; D gene uncertain. The germline CDR1 and CDR2 sequences are SGHRS and YFSETQ. Trimming stripped 1 base from V and 2 bases from J, with 7 bases between. The length of the CDR3 is 14 residues. The DNA for the CDR3 is TGCGCCAGCAGCTTGACGGGTACTGGAAACACCATATATTTT. Translating it yields CASSLTGTGNTIYF.

The chain links TRBV2 to TRBJ1-2, with D possibly TRBD1 on 6 matching bases. Germline V gene sequence: CDR1 SNHLY, CDR2 FYNNEI. V was trimmed by 6 bases and J by 0 bases, leaving 11 bases between them. This CDR3 comprises 14 residues. CDR3 nucleotide sequence: TGTGCCAGCAGGGGGGACACCACTAACTATGGCTACACCTTC. Amino acid sequence: CASRGDTTNYGYTF.

The rearrangement joins TRBV4-1 to TRBJ1-1; 7 positions agree with TRBD1. The length of the CDR3 is 14 residues. The V gene end was trimmed by 4 bases and the J gene end by 2 bases; junction bases not matched to a gene: 4. Looked up from germline, CDR1 is MGHRA and CDR2 is YSYEKL. The CDR3 reads CASSLNRGNTEAFF. As DNA, the CDR3 is TGCGCCAGCAGCCTTAACAGGGGAAACACTGAAGCTTTCTTT.

As DNA, the CDR3 is TGTGCCAGCAGTGTAGACAGAGCCTACGAGCAGTACGTC. This encodes CASSVDRAYEQYV. The V gene is TRBV6-1, the J gene TRBJ2-7; possibly TRBD1 for D (5 bases). The CDR3 extends over 13 amino acids. Trimming left V 4 bases short and J 2 bases short, with 9 bases between. Germline CDR1 reads MNHNS; CDR2 reads SASEGT.

This chain links TRBV7-8 with TRBJ2-7; 9 nucleotides line up with TRBD1. This CDR3 has 14 residues. Germline assignment: CDR1 SGHVS and CDR2 FQNEAQ. V was clipped by 1 base and J by 3 bases; unmatched bases: 1. The CDR3 DNA follows: TGTGCCAGCAGCTTAGAGGGACAGGGCTACGAGCAGTACGTC. Protein product: CASSLEGQGYEQYV.

V is TRBV5-4 and J is TRBJ1-2, with a weak D call TRBD1 (5 bases). In germline, CDR1 is SGHNT, CDR2 YYREEE (reference sequence). V lost 5 bases and J lost 9, with 14 bases in between. The CDR3 is 12 amino acids. The CDR3 sequence: CASRPGEGRYTF. The CDR3 DNA is TGTGCCAGCAGACCCGGGGAGGGACGCTACACCTTC.

The chain combines TRBV5-8 with TRBJ1-1; TRBD1 is a possible D gene (6 bases). Trimming cost V 0 bases and J 2 bases, with 11 bases left between them. CDR1 and CDR2 from the germline V gene are SGHTS and YDEGEE. This CDR3 spans 15 amino acids. The CDR3 coding sequence is TGTGCCAGCAGCTTGGATGGGGGGGCTAACACTGAAGCTTTCTTT. Amino acids: CASSLDGGANTEAFF. The full variable domain, in which reference TRBV5-8 and TRBJ1-1 provide the parts outside the CDR3, is EAGVTQSPTHLIKTRGQQATLRCSPISGHTSVYWYQQALGLGLQFLLWYDEGEERNRGNFPPRFSGRQFPNYSSELNVNALELEDSALYLCASSLDGGANTEAFFGQGTRLTVV.

The genes are TRBV29-1 and TRBJ1-4; unclear D gene. Trimming removed 5 bases from V and 0 bases from J, with 7 bases in between. The CDR3 totals 13 residues. Germline lookup yields CDR1 SQVTM and CDR2 ANQGSEA. The CDR3 nucleotides read TGCAGCGTTCCGGGTTCAACTAATGAAAAACTGTTTTTT. The encoded protein is CSVPGSTNEKLFF. The full variable domain, with the rest looked up from reference TRBV29-1 and TRBJ1-4, is SAVISQKPSRDICQRGTSLTIQCQVDSQVTMMFWYRQQPGQSLTLIATANQGSEATYESGFVIDKFPISRPNLTFSTLTVSNMSPEDSSIYLCSVPGSTNEKLFFGSGTQLSVL.

This chain links TRBV4-1 with TRBJ1-2; 7 bases align to TRBD1. The V gene's germline CDR1 is MGHRA and CDR2 YSYEKL. V gave up 0 bases and J gave up 3 bases; unmatched junction bases: 7. This CDR3 comprises 16 residues. The CDR3 loop is CASSQDGIGGDYGYTF. CDR3 bases: TGCGCCAGCAGCCAAGATGGAATAGGGGGCGACTATGGCTACACCTTC.

This clone was observed a few times. The chain recombines TRBV9 with TRBJ1-1; TRBD1 aligns across 9 bases. V lost 5 bases, J lost 8 bases, and 7 bases stayed unmatched. Germline lookup yields CDR1 SGDLS and CDR2 YYNGEE. The CDR3 contains 13 residues. The CDR3 is CASRGQGREEAFF. DNA of the CDR3: TGTGCCAGCAGAGGACAGGGGAGGGAGGAAGCTTTCTTT.

A single count supports this clone. V and J are TRBV20-1 and TRBJ1-1; D gene ambiguous. The CDR3 contains 11 residues. Trimming took off 3 bases at V and 3 bases at J, with 5 bases between the two ends. Germline CDR1 and CDR2: DFQATT and SNEGSKA (reference sequence). The CDR3 coding sequence is TGCAGTGCTAGTTCGGACACTGAAGCTTTCTTT. Translating gives CSASSDTEAFF.

This sequence joins TRBV6-1 and TRBJ1-1, with 7 bases aligning to TRBD1. V lost 5 bases and J lost 3; bases outside the gene matches: 6. Germline CDR1 and CDR2: MNHNS and SASEGT. CDR3 length equals 14 residues. The CDR3 region has the DNA TGTGCCAGCAGTCTGACAGGGCCGGACACTGAAGCTTTCTTT. Translation gives CASSLTGPDTEAFF.

CDR3 amino acids: CASRRTGMNTEAFF. The CDR3 DNA is TGTGCCAGCAGAAGAACAGGGATGAACACTGAAGCTTTCTTT. This chain connects TRBV11-1 to TRBJ1-1, with D tentatively TRBD1 (6 bases). There are 14 residues in the CDR3. The V end was cut by 6 bases, the J end by 0 bases, with 11 bases between. Per germline, CDR1 SGHAT and CDR2 FQDESV (reference sequence).

The chain is built from TRBV21-1 and TRBJ1-4; the table's D call TRBD1 went unverified against the DNA. TRBV21-1 is listed as a pseudogene. This CDR3 spans 19 amino acids. CDR3: CASSKATGRGLPGNEKLFF. For the CDR3, the DNA is TGTGCCAGCAGCAAAGCCACCGGCAGGGGGCTTCCGGGTAATGAAAAACTGTTTTTT.

The rearrangement uses TRBV7-8 and TRBJ2-7; weak D call: TRBD2 (5 bases). Trimming stripped 0 bases from V and 2 bases from J, with 8 bases between. Germline CDR1 SGHVS, CDR2 FQNEAQ. The CDR3 consists of 14 residues. The CDR3, as DNA: TGTGCCAGCAGCTTAGCCGAGGGTCCCTACGAGCAGTACTTC. It translates to CASSLAEGPYEQYF.

This clone has a single count. This chain connects TRBV11-3 to TRBJ1-1; D not certain. This CDR3 is built from 13 residues. Germline CDR1 is SGHNT and CDR2 is YENEEA. Trimming cost V 3 bases and J 4 bases, with 9 bases left between them. CDR3 residues: CASSFSWTTEAFF. CDR3 DNA: TGTGCCAGCAGCTTTAGCTGGACCACTGAAGCTTTCTTT.

The CDR3 DNA follows: TGTGCCAGCAGTGAAGCGGGAATGCGCCTTTATGGCTACACCTTC. Translated: CASSEAGMRLYGYTF. The rearrangement uses TRBV6-1 and TRBJ1-2; no definite D call. CDR3 length: 15 amino acids. Germline CDR1 MNHNS, CDR2 SASEGT. V lost 0 bases, J lost 5 bases, and 13 bases lay in between.

The chain uses TRBV10-3 and TRBJ1-6; D is undetermined. Trimming removed 4 bases at V and 0 bases at J, with 4 bases between. Germline V gene data show CDR1 as ENHRY and CDR2 as SYGVKD. The CDR3 spans 14 residues. The CDR3 here is CAISVSSYNSPLHF. The CDR3, as DNA: TGTGCCATCAGTGTGAGCTCCTATAATTCACCCCTCCACTTT.

As regards this clone: One junction end disagrees with the germline gene, perhaps due to a read error. This rearrangement joins TRBV5-4 to TRBJ1-1, with 7 bases that match TRBD1. Germline lookup yields CDR1 SGHNT and CDR2 YYREEE (reference sequence). The CDR3 is made up of 14 amino acids. CDR3 amino acids: CASSVGQRPDVGIF. The CDR3 nucleotides are TGTGCCAGCAGCGTGGGACAGCGCCCCGATGTAGGAATCTTT.

The J gene is TRBJ1-1, the V gene TRBV2, with TRBD1 matching 8 bases. There are 14 residues in the CDR3. Germline CDR1 reads SNHLY; CDR2 reads FYNNEI. V lost 4 bases to trimming and J lost 3 bases; unmatched junction nucleotides: 4. CDR3 region: CASSADRDDTEAFF. CDR3 DNA sequence: TGTGCCAGCAGTGCGGACAGGGATGACACTGAAGCTTTCTTT.

The rearrangement links TRBV7-9 to TRBJ2-7, with TRBD1 matching 7 bases. The V gene's germline CDR1 is SEHNR and CDR2 FQNEAQ (reference sequence). With 5 bases clipped from V and 6 bases from J, the junction kept 4 bases outside the gene matches. The CDR3 contains 12 residues. The CDR3 sequence is CASSPTGREQYV. CDR3 sequence (DNA): TGTGCCAGCAGCCCGACAGGGCGCGAGCAGTACGTC.